This is a list of T cell receptor beta chains from one sample in a study of cytomegalovirus exposure and HLA in healthy donors. The table came from immunoSEQ multiplex PCR; TCRdb's copy has only in-frame clones and leaves some out. This sample's table has 35,000 to 45,000 clones. Sequenced: PBMCs. These receptors all stem from a man aged 35 to 55 in good health and CMV-seropositive. Both conserved end residues are part of each CDR3. A D gene is named only where the DNA matches it firmly. Not all rows give a size; the values are once, few, many and, for expanded clones, a class.

TGCAGCGTTGTAGACTCCTACGAGCAGTACTTC	CSVVDSYEQYF	TRBJ2-7	-	TRBV29-1	-
TGTGCCAGCAGAACTACCCACAATGAGCAGTTCTTC	CASRTTHNEQFF	TRBJ2-1	-	TRBV14	-
TGTGCCAGCAGCTTAGGGCCGGACAGGCTGGGCACTGAAGCTTTCTTT	CASSLGPDRLGTEAFF	TRBJ1-1	TRBD1	TRBV7-8	-
TGTGCCAGCAGTTCCTACAGTCTGCAGTTCTTC	CASSSYSLQFF	TRBJ2-1	-	TRBV27	-
TGCGCCAGCAGCCAACTCGGGGTAACAACTAATGAAAAACTGTTTTTT	CASSQLGVTTNEKLFF	TRBJ1-4	-	TRBV4-1	-
TGTGCCACCAGCGGAGGGACAGGGCCCACACAAGAGACCCAGTACTTC	CATSGGTGPTQETQYF	TRBJ2-5	TRBD1	TRBV15	-
TGTGCCAGCAGCGAGGGGGGGCCTTCGAACACTGAAGCTTTCTTT	CASSEGGPSNTEAFF	TRBJ1-1	-	TRBV4-1	-
TGTGCCTGGAGTGCCGGCAGGAATAATGAAAAACTGTTTTTT	CAWSAGRNNEKLFF	TRBJ1-4	-	TRBV30	-
TGTGCCTGGAGTGTGTCAGGTAGCGAGCAGTACTTC	CAWSVSGSEQYF	TRBJ2-7	-	TRBV30	-
TGTGCCAGCAGCTTGACTGGGAGGCGCTCCTATAATTCACCCCTCCACTTT	CASSLTGRRSYNSPLHF	TRBJ1-6	-	TRBV7-6	-
TGTGCCTGGAGTGTACGGGAGACCCAGTACTTC	CAWSVRETQYF	TRBJ2-5	-	TRBV30	-
TGTGCCAGCAGCCAACTCGACAGCTCCTACAATGAGCAGTTCTTC	CASSQLDSSYNEQFF	TRBJ2-1	-	TRBV5-4	-
TGTGCCAGCAGCTTCGTCGACAGCCCTCGGACTGAAGCTTTCTTT	CASSFVDSPRTEAFF	TRBJ1-1	-	TRBV11-2	-
TGTGCCAGTAGTACTGCGGGAGGGGGGGCAGATACGCAGTATTTT	CASSTAGGGADTQYF	TRBJ2-3	TRBD2	TRBV19	large
TGTGCCAGCGCGGGGAGCGGGACCACAGATACGCAGTATTTT	CASAGSGTTDTQYF	TRBJ2-3	TRBD2	TRBV9	-
TGTGCCAGCAGCCCTGCGGGGGGGTTCGAGGGGGAGACCCAGTACTTC	CASSPAGGFEGETQYF	TRBJ2-5	TRBD2	TRBV11-2	-
TGTGCCACCAGCAGAGACCGGTACGAGCAGTACTTC	CATSRDRYEQYF	TRBJ2-7	-	TRBV15	-
TGTGCCAGCAGTCATTACAGTCATTCACCCCTCCACTTT	CASSHYSHSPLHF	TRBJ1-6	-	TRBV28	-
TGCGCCAGCAGCCTGGACAGGGTTTCCGTTGAGCAGTTCTTC	CASSLDRVSVEQFF	TRBJ2-1	TRBD1	TRBV5-1	-
TGTGCCAGCAGGAGGACAGCAGCTAACTATGGCTACACCTTC	CASRRTAANYGYTF	TRBJ1-2	-	TRBV6-5	-
TGCGCCAGCAGCCAAGACTGGGGGCTTGAGCAGTTCTTC	CASSQDWGLEQFF	TRBJ2-1	-	TRBV4-1	-
TGTGCCAGCAGCTCCAAGGGGGCGCGAGGAAACACCATATATTTT	CASSSKGARGNTIYF	TRBJ1-3	TRBD1	TRBV7-2	-
TGTGCCAGCAGCGCGGCAGTTGAAGCTTTCTTT	CASSAAVEAFF	TRBJ1-1	-	TRBV11-3	-
TGCGCCAGCAGTGCTAACAGGAACACTGAAGCTTTCTTT	CASSANRNTEAFF	TRBJ1-1	-	TRBV10-1	-